This is a list of T cell receptor beta chains from one sample in a study of blood T cell repertoires in COVID-19. Data came from immunoSEQ multiplex PCR; TCRdb stores just in-frame clones and leaves some out. Of some 200,000 clones in the sample, 75% to 90% were seen once. The specimen sequenced was PBMCs or T cells enriched from blood (not recorded which). Receptors originate from a woman in her thirties or forties with acute COVID-19. Each CDR3 is given with its conserved first and last residue. The order of the fields is J gene, clone size, V gene, D gene, CDR3 DNA, CDR3 protein. A D gene is named only where the DNA matches it firmly. A row's size may be missing; if present it is once, few, many or a size class.

J: TRBJ2-1
size: NA
V: TRBV29-1
D: NA
DNA: TGCAGCGTTGAACAGGGGTCATACAATGAGCAGTTCTTC
CDR3: CSVEQGSYNEQFF

J: TRBJ1-4
size: NA
V: TRBV19
D: NA
DNA: TGTGCCAGTAGGTCCAGGGGCGGCGAAAAACTGTTTTTT
CDR3: CASRSRGGEKLFF

J: TRBJ2-1
size: NA
V: TRBV19
D: TRBD1
DNA: TGTGCCAGTCATGGGGGGGCGGACAGGGGTTACAATGAGCAGTTCTTC
CDR3: CASHGGADRGYNEQFF

J: TRBJ1-5
size: NA
V: TRBV30
D: TRBD1
DNA: TGTGCCTGGAGTTTGGGACAGAACATAGAGGCGCCCCAGCATTTT
CDR3: CAWSLGQNIEAPQHF

J: TRBJ2-3
size: NA
V: TRBV27
D: TRBD2
DNA: TGTGCCAGCAGTTTATCGCTAGCGGGGGGACATACGCAGTATTTT
CDR3: CASSLSLAGGHTQYF

J: TRBJ1-2
size: NA
V: TRBV28
D: TRBD1
DNA: TGTGCCAGCAGTCTGACAGGGAGAAACTATGGCTACACCTTC
CDR3: CASSLTGRNYGYTF

J: TRBJ1-2
size: NA
V: TRBV19
D: TRBD1
DNA: TGTGCCAGTAGTCCCGGACAGGGCTATGGCTACACCTTC
CDR3: CASSPGQGYGYTF

J: TRBJ1-1
size: NA
V: TRBV9
D: NA
DNA: TGTGCCAGCAGCGTAGGCAGGGCCACTGAAGCTTTCTTT
CDR3: CASSVGRATEAFF

J: TRBJ2-2
size: once
V: TRBV20-1
D: NA
DNA: TGCAGTGCTAGTGGGCATTTCAACACCGGGGAGCTGTTTTTT
CDR3: CSASGHFNTGELFF

J: TRBJ2-1
size: NA
V: TRBV6-5
D: TRBD2
DNA: TGTGCCAGCAGTTACCGGACTAGCGGGATACACAATGAGCAGTTCTTC
CDR3: CASSYRTSGIHNEQFF

J: TRBJ1-5
size: NA
V: TRBV7-8
D: NA
DNA: TGTGCCAGCAGCTTAGGGGGACTTCAGCCCCAGCATTTT
CDR3: CASSLGGLQPQHF

J: TRBJ2-1
size: NA
V: TRBV4-1
D: NA
DNA: TGCGCCAGCAGCCCGGTTGGTAGCGGAAACTACAATGAGCAGTTCTTC
CDR3: CASSPVGSGNYNEQFF

J: TRBJ2-3
size: NA
V: TRBV15
D: NA
DNA: TGTGCCACCAGCAGAGTGGTGACTAGCACAGATACGCAGTATTTT
CDR3: CATSRVVTSTDTQYF

J: TRBJ2-5
size: NA
V: TRBV10-3
D: NA
DNA: TGTGCCATCAAGCCTGGATACTATAATTGGGAGACCCAGTACTTC
CDR3: CAIKPGYYNWETQYF

J: TRBJ1-2
size: NA
V: TRBV20-1
D: NA
DNA: TGCAGTGCTAGTCGGGAGAATTACAGGCGGTTTGGCTACACCTTC
CDR3: CSASRENYRRFGYTF

J: TRBJ1-1
size: NA
V: TRBV29-1
D: TRBD1
DNA: TGCAGCGCCATGGGACAGCCGAACACTGAAGCTTTCTTT
CDR3: CSAMGQPNTEAFF

J: TRBJ1-5
size: NA
V: TRBV6-1
D: NA
DNA: TGTGCCAGCAGTGAAAACTCTGGGCAGGGTACACAGCCCCAGCATTTT
CDR3: CASSENSGQGTQPQHF

J: TRBJ2-4
size: NA
V: TRBV15
D: NA
DNA: TGTGCCACCAGCAGAGAAGTTTTAGGGGCACGGGTAGAGGCCAAAAACATTCAGTACTTC
CDR3: CATSREVLGARVEAKNIQYF

J: TRBJ2-1
size: once
V: TRBV24-1
D: NA
DNA: TGTGCCACCAGTGAGGCCTCCGGGAGAAATTACAATGAGCAGTTCTTC
CDR3: CATSEASGRNYNEQFF

J: TRBJ2-7
size: NA
V: TRBV18
D: NA
DNA: TGTGCCAGCTCACCACCAGCACGTACCGAGCAGTACTTC
CDR3: CASSPPARTEQYF

J: TRBJ1-1
size: NA
V: TRBV6-5
D: NA
DNA: TGTGCCAGCAGTTTCAGGACAGCCCAGAACACTGAAGCTTTCTTT
CDR3: CASSFRTAQNTEAFF

J: TRBJ2-1
size: NA
V: TRBV24-1
D: NA
DNA: TGTGCCACCAGTGATACAGGGACCCATGAGCAGTTCTTC
CDR3: CATSDTGTHEQFF

J: TRBJ1-5
size: NA
V: TRBV12-5
D: NA
DNA: TGTGCTAGTGGTTTGGACTATCAGCCCCAGCATTTT
CDR3: CASGLDYQPQHF

J: TRBJ2-3
size: NA
V: TRBV10-3
D: TRBD2
DNA: TGTGCCATCAGTGAGTCGAAGACTAGCGAAGATACGCAGTATTTT
CDR3: CAISESKTSEDTQYF

J: TRBJ1-1
size: NA
V: TRBV9
D: TRBD1
DNA: TGTGCCAGCAGCCCAAGGACAGGGTCGAACACTGAAGCTTTCTTT
CDR3: CASSPRTGSNTEAFF

J: TRBJ2-3
size: NA
V: TRBV25-1
D: TRBD1
DNA: TGTGCCAGCAGTGATCCCGAAGGGGGCGAGTCAGATACGCAGTATTTT
CDR3: CASSDPEGGESDTQYF

J: TRBJ1-2
size: NA
V: TRBV18
D: NA
DNA: TGTGCCAGCTCACCACCGGTGGGGCGCTACACCTTC
CDR3: CASSPPVGRYTF

J: TRBJ2-7
size: NA
V: TRBV4-3
D: TRBD1
DNA: TGCGCCAGCAGCCACGGCAGGGGGCTCGAGCAGTACTTC
CDR3: CASSHGRGLEQYF

J: TRBJ1-2
size: once
V: TRBV24-1
D: NA
DNA: TGTGCCACCAGTGACATGGACAAGGACTATGGCTACACCTTC
CDR3: CATSDMDKDYGYTF

J: TRBJ2-7
size: few
V: TRBV2
D: NA
DNA: TGTGCCAGCAAGGGGGTCAGCTCCTACGAGCAGTACTTC
CDR3: CASKGVSSYEQYF

J: TRBJ1-2
size: NA
V: TRBV30
D: NA
DNA: TGTGCCTGGAGTGTACGGTCGGATGGCTACACCTTC
CDR3: CAWSVRSDGYTF

J: TRBJ2-3
size: NA
V: TRBV9
D: NA
DNA: TGTGCCACTGCCCCGGGACTCCTGCCAGATACGCAGTATTTT
CDR3: CATAPGLLPDTQYF

J: TRBJ1-1
size: NA
V: TRBV5-6
D: NA
DNA: TGTGCCAGCACCTTGGGGAGGACGTATGCTGAAGCTTTCTTT
CDR3: CASTLGRTYAEAFF

J: TRBJ1-2
size: NA
V: TRBV6-5
D: TRBD1
DNA: TGTGCCAGCAGTCAGCCGGGACAGGCGAACTATGGCTACACCTTC
CDR3: CASSQPGQANYGYTF

J: TRBJ2-1
size: NA
V: TRBV11-2
D: NA
DNA: TGTGCCAGCAGCTTAGCTCTCCTGCGGGGTAGGAACAATGAGCAGTTCTTC
CDR3: CASSLALLRGRNNEQFF

J: TRBJ2-2
size: NA
V: TRBV30
D: TRBD2
DNA: TGTGCCTGGAGTCGGCGGGGGGGTTCGAACACCGGGGAGCTGTTTTTT
CDR3: CAWSRRGGSNTGELFF

J: TRBJ1-5
size: NA
V: TRBV19
D: NA
DNA: TGTGCCAGTGAGGACAGACGAGTTGGACAGCCCCAGCATTTT
CDR3: CASEDRRVGQPQHF

J: TRBJ2-5
size: NA
V: TRBV15
D: NA
DNA: TGTGCCACCACCCCATCTAGGAAAGAAGAGACCCAGTACTTC
CDR3: CATTPSRKEETQYF

J: TRBJ1-1
size: NA
V: TRBV7-9
D: NA
DNA: TGTGCCAGCAGTCCACGGACAGCCCCGAACACTGAAGCTTTCTTT
CDR3: CASSPRTAPNTEAFF

J: TRBJ1-2
size: once
V: TRBV29-1
D: TRBD1
DNA: TGCAGCGTTGAAGATCTCAGGGGGAGCTATGGCTACACCTTC
CDR3: CSVEDLRGSYGYTF

J: TRBJ1-1
size: NA
V: TRBV5-6
D: TRBD1
DNA: TGTGCCAGCAGCTGGGGGACAGGGGTTGCGGCTTTCTTT
CDR3: CASSWGTGVAAFF